This TCR beta chain is from a study of T-cell reconstitution after alpha-beta-depleted transplantation in children (dated by TCRdb to the mid-2010s). General notes on the study: Using TCR repertoire profiling, the study quantitatively followed how T-cell immune reconstitution unfolded in children after TCRalphabeta/CD19-depleted allogeneic hematopoietic cell transplantation. Points the paper makes about the study in general: About two months after transplant, the apparently early recovery of alphabetaT-cell counts reportedly depended on just several hundred clones that had expanded rapidly and came from non-depleted graft cells. Over the following months the frequencies of hyperexpanded clones went down, and after one year T-cell counts and TCRbeta diversity were mostly credited to newly produced T cells. In some patients, the high TCRbeta diversity seen at day 60 was put down to recipient T cells and intrathymic progenitors that had survived conditioning.

In its sample, this clonotype was seen many times. No antigen is known for it. The record has no base qualities; no much larger clone is one base away. The receptor library was made with PCR. Data came from an Illumina HiSeq 2500. Molecular barcoding was employed in the preparation of TCR libraries, with unique molecular identifiers being used to normalize TCRbeta repertoire quantification. Through fastp at Q25 and MiXCR, TCRdb rebuilt clones from the public reads, retaining in-frame beta chains. Every distinct CDR3 protein forms one entry, paired with its most common genes and DNA. For this sample the table gives over 200,000 distinct CDR3 sequences, of which around 7.7% were detected only once. The ten largest clones represent 35% to 45% of the sample. This specimen's treatment or condition label, interpreted: allogeneic hematopoietic cell transplantation with graft depleted of TCRalphabeta T cells and CD19 B cells. The children who served as transplant recipients had been given grafts of TCRalphabeta/CD19-depleted allogeneic hematopoietic cells.

CDR1 and CDR2 are drawn from the germline V gene: SGHRS, YFSETQ. V and J lose 1 base and 7 bases, and a span of 15 bases separates them. Including cysteine and phenylalanine, the CDR3 has 15 amino acids. Of the read, only the CDR3 DNA is kept; its 45 bases are in frame from base 1. This clonotype was obtained from a male patient under 10 years old who had a stem cell transplant for acute myeloid leukemia, so the T cells may come from the graft donor. Recombination connected TRBV5-1 to TRBJ1-5; no confident D gene assignment can be made. Source: PBMCs, mostly from graft donor cells, taken 360 days after TCRalphabeta/CD19-depleted stem cell transplant. The CDR3 protein: CASSLRGLQHQPQHF. The nucleotide sequence reads TGCGCCAGCAGCTTGAGAGGACTTCAGCACCAGCCCCAGCATTTT.